The 23 T cell receptor beta chains reported below all come from one sample, sequenced in a study of cytomegalovirus exposure and HLA in healthy donors (dated by TCRdb to the late 2010s). The method behind the library was the immunoSEQ multiplex PCR assay. A mixture of 60 forward primers for TCR Vbeta segments and 13 reverse primers for TCR Jbeta segments was used in the multiplex PCR. Drawn from immuneACCESS, this table holds only the in-frame rearrangements with V and J called that TCRdb kept. Clones are partly lost; checked studies trace under half to an unresolved V gene and leave the rest unexplained. This sample's table carries around 120,000 clones. The ten largest clones add up to roughly 3.5% of the sample. The sample was PBMCs. The receptors derive from a man between 18 and 29 years old in good health and CMV-seronegative.

V and J are TRBV25-1 and TRBJ2-1; D is possibly TRBD2 (5 bases). The germline V gene encodes CDR1 MGHDK and CDR2 SYGVNS. This CDR3 region has 17 residues. The ends were cut back, 2 bases at V and 0 bases at J, with 14 bases in the middle. CDR3 DNA: TGTGCCAGCAGTGAACTAGCCCTCGATGACTCCTACAATGAGCAGTTCTTC. Amino acid sequence: CASSELALDDSYNEQFF.

The V and J genes are TRBV15 and TRBJ2-1; possible D gene TRBD1, 5 bases. V lost 0 bases to trimming and J lost 8 bases, with 14 bases between them. The CDR3 consists of 15 residues. Germline V gene sequence: CDR1 LNHNV, CDR2 YYDKDF (reference sequence). The CDR3 is CATSREGIPRDEQFF. The CDR3 region has the DNA TGTGCCACCAGCAGAGAGGGCATCCCCAGGGATGAGCAGTTCTTC.

Comment on this clone: This same CDR3 is encoded by further DNA sequences in the sample. The V gene is TRBV7-8, the J gene TRBJ1-1; possible D gene TRBD1, 6 bases. Germline-derived CDR1 and CDR2 are SGHVS and FQNEAQ. V was clipped by 0 bases and J by 0 bases, with 8 bases between them. The CDR3 has 15 residues. The CDR3 region is CASSLAKGVNTEAFF. In DNA form, the CDR3 reads TGTGCCAGCAGCTTAGCGAAGGGGGTGAACACTGAAGCTTTCTTT.

This rearrangement joins TRBV4-1 to TRBJ2-1, with a weak D call TRBD2 (6 bases). V gave up 2 bases and J gave up 1 base, with 15 bases separating them. The CDR3 length is 17 residues. Germline values: CDR1 MGHRA, CDR2 YSYEKL. The CDR3 DNA reads as TGCGCCAGCAGCCAAAGGGGCGGGGCGACTTCCTACAATGAGCAGTTCTTC. It translates to CASSQRGGATSYNEQFF.

The rearrangement links TRBV15 to TRBJ2-7; 13 bases agree with TRBD2. Germline V CDR1 and CDR2: LNHNV, YYDKDF (reference sequence). The CDR3 covers 16 residues. V lost 5 bases and J lost 2; bases outside the gene matches: 6. The CDR3: CATSAGTSGATYEQYF. The DNA of the CDR3 is TGTGCCACCAGCGCCGGGACTAGCGGGGCCACCTACGAGCAGTACTTC.

V gene TRBV5-4 combines with J gene TRBJ2-4; D may be TRBD2 (7 bases). Germline loops: CDR1 SGHNT, CDR2 YYREEE (reference sequence). V lost 4 bases to trimming and J lost 3 bases, with 17 bases between them. The CDR3 has 16 residues. This CDR3 reads CASSGERGGGKNIQYF. The DNA of the CDR3 is TGTGCCAGCAGCGGGGAGAGGGGAGGGGGCAAAAACATTCAGTACTTC.

The chain uses TRBV7-9 and TRBJ2-5; 8 bases map to TRBD2. The J call may not be correct, given that the DNA end is closer to TRBJ2-7. Germline V gene data show CDR1 as SEHNR and CDR2 as FQNEAQ (reference sequence). The CDR3 runs to 15 residues. CDR3 protein: CASSGVAGGGDEQYF. Written as DNA, the CDR3 is TGTGCCAGCAGCGGGGTGGCGGGAGGAGGCGACGAGCAGTACTTC.

The rearrangement links TRBV18 to TRBJ2-7; 8 bases agree with TRBD1. Germline values: CDR1 KGHSH, CDR2 LQKENI. The V gene end was trimmed by 1 base and the J gene end by 3 bases; junction bases not matched to a gene: 8. The CDR3 has 16 residues. The CDR3 bases are TGTGCCAGCTCACCACGGGGGATCACAGGGGGCTACGAGCAGTACTTC. The encoded protein is CASSPRGITGGYEQYF.

The chain carries TRBV7-9 and TRBJ2-7, with TRBD2 matching 11 bases. Germline assignment: CDR1 SEHNR and CDR2 FQNEAQ (reference sequence). The V gene end was trimmed by 11 bases and the J gene end by 4 bases; junction bases not matched to a gene: 16. The CDR3 covers 16 residues. In DNA, the CDR3 is TGTGCCTCAGAAAGGGAGACTAGCGGGACACTTTACGAGCAGTACTTC. This codes for CASERETSGTLYEQYF.

The rearrangement uses TRBV30 and TRBJ1-1; D is perhaps TRBD1 (6 bases). This CDR3 contains 14 residues. The V end was cut by 2 bases, the J end by 9 bases, with 19 bases between. Germline CDR1 is GTSNPN and CDR2 is SVGIG (reference sequence). DNA for the CDR3: TGTGCCTGGAGTAAGGGGGTTGTCGAGGATAAAGCTTTCTTT. It codes for CAWSKGVVEDKAFF.

This chain joins TRBV4-1 and TRBJ2-6, with D perhaps matching TRBD1 (5 bases). The ends were cut back, 3 bases at V and 2 bases at J, with 8 bases in the middle. CDR1 is MGHRA, CDR2 YSYEKL, per germline. The CDR3 is 15 amino acids. CDR3 amino acids: CASSHRVAGANVLTF. The CDR3 DNA reads as TGCGCCAGCAGCCACAGGGTGGCTGGGGCCAACGTCCTGACTTTC.

V is TRBV6-5 and J is TRBJ2-3; 13 nucleotides align to TRBD2. Trimming cost V 2 bases and J 8 bases; bases outside gene matches: 4. The germline gives CDR1 MNHEY, CDR2 SVGAGI. CDR3 size: 15 residues. The CDR3 DNA is TGTGCCAGCAGTTACCGGGGGACTAGCGGGGTTACGCAGTATTTT. This codes for CASSYRGTSGVTQYF.

The V and J genes are TRBV5-4 and TRBJ2-2; 8 positions match TRBD2. Germline V lookup: CDR1 SGHNT, CDR2 YYREEE (reference sequence). With V trimmed by 3 bases and J by 6 bases, 7 bases remained unmatched. The CDR3 contains 15 residues. CDR3 bases: TGTGCCAGCAGCTCTCCAAGCGGGAGAGCCGGGGAGCTGTTTTTT. Protein product: CASSSPSGRAGELFF.

The chain couples TRBV6-1 to TRBJ2-3, with a possible D match to TRBD1 (6 bases). Germline CDR1 is MNHNS and CDR2 is SASEGT. Trimming pared 4 bases from V and 6 bases from J, leaving 20 bases between. The CDR3 length is 16 residues. In nucleotides, the CDR3 is TGTGCCAGCAGTGCGCTGGGTACAGGGTCTCCGGATACGCAGTATTTT. Translated: CASSALGTGSPDTQYF.

V is TRBV6-5 and J is TRBJ1-1, with 7 bases aligning to TRBD1. Germline-derived CDR1 and CDR2 are MNHEY and SVGAGI. With V trimmed by 5 bases and J by 1 base, 4 bases remained unmatched. The length of the CDR3 is 14 residues. CDR3 nucleotide sequence: TGTGCCAGCAGTAGACAGGGCGGGAACACTGAAGCTTTCTTT. It encodes CASSRQGGNTEAFF.

V gene TRBV5-6 combines with J gene TRBJ2-1, with TRBD1 as a possible D gene (5 bases). The CDR3 length is 19 residues. Germline V CDR1 and CDR2: SGHDT, YYEEEE. V was clipped by 4 bases and J by 8 bases, with 31 bases between them. CDR3 nucleotides: TGTGCCAGCAGCCGGACGACAGACAAGTGGTTCGGATGGGCAGATGAGCAGTTCTTC. Translating it yields CASSRTTDKWFGWADEQFF.

The chain carries TRBV6-6 and TRBJ1-5; D is possibly TRBD1 (5 bases). The CDR3 contains 13 residues. Trimming shortened V by 6 bases and J by 4 bases, and 10 bases separated the two germline ends. Germline CDR1 and CDR2: MNHNY and SVGAGI (reference sequence). The CDR3 reads CASRTAPNQPQHF. The CDR3 bases are TGTGCCAGCAGGACAGCCCCTAATCAGCCCCAGCATTTT.

The CDR3 bases are TGTGCCAGCAGAGCAATATGGGACGGGGGTTACGAGCAGTACTTC. It yields the protein CASRAIWDGGYEQYF. V is TRBV6-5 and J is TRBJ2-7, with D perhaps matching TRBD2 (6 bases). V was trimmed by 6 bases and J by 4 bases, leaving 19 bases between them. CDR1 and CDR2 (germline): MNHEY, SVGAGI. CDR3 length: 15 amino acids.

V and J are TRBV5-1 and TRBJ2-2; 10 bases map to TRBD1. Germline-derived CDR1 and CDR2 are SGHRS and YFSETQ. Trimming cost V 0 bases and J 4 bases; bases outside gene matches: 3. The CDR3 spans 16 residues. CDR3 bases: TGCGCCAGCAGCTTGGTTGGGACAGGGGTCACCGGGGAGCTGTTTTTT. Translating it yields CASSLVGTGVTGELFF.

V and J are TRBV28 and TRBJ1-2; TRBD1 is a possible D gene (6 bases). The V and J ends lost 2 bases and 7 bases respectively, with 20 bases between them. This CDR3 has 16 amino acids. Looked up from germline, CDR1 is MDHEN and CDR2 is SYDVKM. The CDR3 bases are TGTGCCAGCAGTTTAAGGGGGTCGTGGTTAACCCTTGGCTACACCTTC. This encodes CASSLRGSWLTLGYTF.

The chain has TRBV5-6 and TRBJ1-2; the match to TRBD1 covers 9 bases. After removal of 4 bases from V and 4 bases from J, the junction contained 5 bases not matched to a gene. Looked up from germline, CDR1 is SGHDT and CDR2 is YYEEEE. CDR3 size: 14 residues. CDR3 bases: TGTGCCAGCAGCCTCGGGACAGGGATCTATGGCTACACCTTC. Translating gives CASSLGTGIYGYTF.

The rearrangement joins TRBV5-4 to TRBJ2-7; a possible D gene is TRBD1 (5 bases). The CDR3 has 15 amino acids. Germline lookup yields CDR1 SGHNT and CDR2 YYREEE (reference sequence). V gave up 1 base and J gave up 2 bases, with 13 bases separating them. The CDR3 coding sequence is TGTGCCAGCAGCTTGAGACGTGACAGACCCTACGAGCAGTACTTC. Translation gives CASSLRRDRPYEQYF.

This chain connects TRBV5-5 to TRBJ1-5; TRBD1 agrees at 9 bases. This CDR3 region has 15 residues. J was trimmed by 7 bases and V by 1 base; bases with no gene match: 6. Germline CDR1 and CDR2: SGHKS and YYEKEE (reference sequence). The CDR3 DNA is TGTGCCAGCAGCTTGAGACAGGGGGACTTCCAGCCCCAGCATTTT. Its translation is CASSLRQGDFQPQHF. Based on the CDR3 plus reference TRBV5-5 and TRBJ1-5, the full variable domain is DAGVTQSPTHLIKTRGQQVTLRCSPISGHKSVSWYQQVLGQGPQFIFQYYEKEERGRGNFPDRFSARQFPNYSSELNVNALLLGDSALYLCASSLRQGDFQPQHFGDGTRLSIL.